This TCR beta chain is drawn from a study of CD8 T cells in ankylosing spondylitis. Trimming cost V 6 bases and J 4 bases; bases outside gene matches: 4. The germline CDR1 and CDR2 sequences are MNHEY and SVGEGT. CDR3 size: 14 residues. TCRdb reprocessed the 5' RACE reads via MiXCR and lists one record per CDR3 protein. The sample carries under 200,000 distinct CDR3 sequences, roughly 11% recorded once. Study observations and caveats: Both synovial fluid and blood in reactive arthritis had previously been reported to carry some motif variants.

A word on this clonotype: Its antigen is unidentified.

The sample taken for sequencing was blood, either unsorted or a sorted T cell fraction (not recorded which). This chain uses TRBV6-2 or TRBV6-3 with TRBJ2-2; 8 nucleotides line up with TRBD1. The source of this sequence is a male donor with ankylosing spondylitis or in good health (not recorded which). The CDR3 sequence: CASRPGQGTGELFF. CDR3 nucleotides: TGTGCCAGCAGACCCGGACAGGGCACCGGGGAGCTGTTTTTT.